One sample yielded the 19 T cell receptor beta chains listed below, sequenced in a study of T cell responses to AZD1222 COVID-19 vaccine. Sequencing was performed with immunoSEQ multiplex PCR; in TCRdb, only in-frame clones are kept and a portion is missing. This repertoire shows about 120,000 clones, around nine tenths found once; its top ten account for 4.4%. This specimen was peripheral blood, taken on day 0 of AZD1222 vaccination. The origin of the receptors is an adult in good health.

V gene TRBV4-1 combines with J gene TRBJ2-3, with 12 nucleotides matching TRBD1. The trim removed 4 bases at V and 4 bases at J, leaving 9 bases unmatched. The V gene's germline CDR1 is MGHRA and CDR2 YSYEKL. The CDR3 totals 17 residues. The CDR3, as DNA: TGCGCCAGCAGCCCTAAACCGGGACAGGGGGCTTCAGATACGCAGTATTTT. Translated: CASSPKPGQGASDTQYF.

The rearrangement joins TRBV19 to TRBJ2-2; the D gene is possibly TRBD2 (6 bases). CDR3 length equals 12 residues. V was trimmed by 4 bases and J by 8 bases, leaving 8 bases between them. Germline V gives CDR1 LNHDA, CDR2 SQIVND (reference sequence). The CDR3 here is CASSRRVGELFF. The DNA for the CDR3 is TGTGCCAGTAGTAGGAGGGTAGGGGAGCTGTTTTTT.

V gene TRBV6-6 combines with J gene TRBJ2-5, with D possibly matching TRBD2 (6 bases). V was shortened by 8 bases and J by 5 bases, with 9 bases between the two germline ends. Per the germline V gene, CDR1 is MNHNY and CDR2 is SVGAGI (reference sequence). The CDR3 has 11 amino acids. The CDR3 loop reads CASSGRETQYF. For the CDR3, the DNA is TGTGCCAGCTCAGGGAGGGAGACCCAGTACTTC.

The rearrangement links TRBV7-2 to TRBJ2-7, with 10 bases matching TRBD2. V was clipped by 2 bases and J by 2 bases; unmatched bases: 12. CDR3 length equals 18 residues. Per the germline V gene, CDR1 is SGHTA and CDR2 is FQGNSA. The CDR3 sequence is CASSLRTSGNRITYEQYF. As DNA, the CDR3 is TGTGCCAGCAGCTTAAGAACTAGCGGGAATCGAATAACCTACGAGCAGTACTTC. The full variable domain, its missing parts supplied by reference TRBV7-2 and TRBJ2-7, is GAGVSQSPSNKVTEKGKDVELRCDPISGHTALYWYRQSLGQGLEFLIYFQGNSAPDKSGLPSDRFSAERTGGSVSTLTIQRTQQEDSAVYLCASSLRTSGNRITYEQYFGPGTRLTVT.

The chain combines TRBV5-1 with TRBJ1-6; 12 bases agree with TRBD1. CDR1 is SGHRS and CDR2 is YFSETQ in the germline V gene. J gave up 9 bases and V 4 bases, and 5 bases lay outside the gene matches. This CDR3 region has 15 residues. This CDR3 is CASSLGGQGASPLHF. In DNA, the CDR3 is TGCGCCAGCAGCCTGGGGGGACAGGGGGCTTCACCCCTCCACTTT. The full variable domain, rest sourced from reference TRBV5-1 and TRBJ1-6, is KAGVTQTPRYLIKTRGQQVTLSCSPISGHRSVSWYQQTPGQGLQFLFEYFSETQRNKGNFPGRFSGRQFSNSRSEMNVSTLELGDSALYLCASSLGGQGASPLHFGNGTRLTVT.

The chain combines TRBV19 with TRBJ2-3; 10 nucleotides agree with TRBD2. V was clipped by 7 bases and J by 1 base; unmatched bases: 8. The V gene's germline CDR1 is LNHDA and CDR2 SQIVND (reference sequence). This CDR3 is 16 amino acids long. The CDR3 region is CASMPLAGVRTDTQYF. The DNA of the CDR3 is TGTGCCAGTATGCCGCTAGCGGGGGTCCGCACAGATACGCAGTATTTT. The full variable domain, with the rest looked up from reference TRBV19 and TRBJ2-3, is DGGITQSPKYLFRKEGQNVTLSCEQNLNHDAMYWYRQDPGQGLRLIYYSQIVNDFQKGDIAEGYSVSREKKESFPLTVTSAQKNPTAFYLCASMPLAGVRTDTQYFGPGTRLTVL.

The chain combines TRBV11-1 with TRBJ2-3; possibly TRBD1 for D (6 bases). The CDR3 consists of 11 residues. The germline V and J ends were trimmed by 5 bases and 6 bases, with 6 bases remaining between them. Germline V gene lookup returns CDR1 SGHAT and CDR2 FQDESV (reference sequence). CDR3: CASSQGDTQYF. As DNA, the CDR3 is TGTGCCAGCAGCCAGGGGGATACGCAGTATTTT.

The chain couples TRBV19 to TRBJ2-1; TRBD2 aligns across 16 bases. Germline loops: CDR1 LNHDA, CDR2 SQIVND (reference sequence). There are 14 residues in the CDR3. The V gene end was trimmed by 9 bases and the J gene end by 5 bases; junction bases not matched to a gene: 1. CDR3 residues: CASGTSGGDNEQFF. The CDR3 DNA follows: TGTGCCAGCGGGACTAGCGGGGGGGACAATGAGCAGTTCTTC.

The CDR3 protein is CSVAGGQSTDTQYF. In DNA form, the CDR3 reads TGCAGCGTTGCGGGGGGGCAGAGCACAGATACGCAGTATTTT. J is TRBJ2-3 and V is TRBV29-1; 8 positions agree with TRBD2. The V and J ends lost 4 bases and 0 bases, in that order; junction bases with no gene match: 3. The CDR3 has 14 residues. Germline CDR1 SQVTM, CDR2 ANQGSEA.

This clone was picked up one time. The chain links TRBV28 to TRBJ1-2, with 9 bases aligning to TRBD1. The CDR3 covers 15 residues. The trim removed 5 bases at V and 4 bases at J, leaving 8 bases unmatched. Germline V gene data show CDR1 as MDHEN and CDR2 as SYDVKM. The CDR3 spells CASSHRQGGVYGYTF. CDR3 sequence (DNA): TGTGCCAGCAGTCACAGACAGGGGGGGGTCTATGGCTACACCTTC.

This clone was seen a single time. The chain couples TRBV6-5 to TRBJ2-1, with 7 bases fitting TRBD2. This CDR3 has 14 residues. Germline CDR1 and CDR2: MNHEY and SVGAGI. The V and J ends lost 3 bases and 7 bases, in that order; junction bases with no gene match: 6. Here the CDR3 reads CASSYLASGNEQFF. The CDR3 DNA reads TGTGCCAGCAGTTATTTGGCTAGCGGAAATGAGCAGTTCTTC.

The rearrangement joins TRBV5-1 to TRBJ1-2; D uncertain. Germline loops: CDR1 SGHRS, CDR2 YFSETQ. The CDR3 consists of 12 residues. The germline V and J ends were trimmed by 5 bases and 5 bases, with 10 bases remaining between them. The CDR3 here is CASSPDTYGYTF. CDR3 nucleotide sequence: TGCGCCAGCAGTCCCGACACATATGGCTACACCTTC. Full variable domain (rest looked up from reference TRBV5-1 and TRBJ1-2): KAGVTQTPRYLIKTRGQQVTLSCSPISGHRSVSWYQQTPGQGLQFLFEYFSETQRNKGNFPGRFSGRQFSNSRSEMNVSTLELGDSALYLCASSPDTYGYTFGSGTRLTVV.

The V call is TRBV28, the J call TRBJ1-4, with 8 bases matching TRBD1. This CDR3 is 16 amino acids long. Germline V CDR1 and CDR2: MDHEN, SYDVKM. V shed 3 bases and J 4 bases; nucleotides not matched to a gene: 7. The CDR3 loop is CASSFRGTGFNEKLFF. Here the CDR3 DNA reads TGTGCCAGCAGTTTCCGCGGGACAGGCTTTAATGAAAAACTGTTTTTT.

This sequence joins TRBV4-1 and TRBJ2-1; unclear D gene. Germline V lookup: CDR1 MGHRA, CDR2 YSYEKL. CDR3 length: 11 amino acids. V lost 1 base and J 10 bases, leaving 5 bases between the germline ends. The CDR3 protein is CASSQVGEQFF. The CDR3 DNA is TGCGCCAGCAGCCAAGTGGGAGAGCAGTTCTTC.

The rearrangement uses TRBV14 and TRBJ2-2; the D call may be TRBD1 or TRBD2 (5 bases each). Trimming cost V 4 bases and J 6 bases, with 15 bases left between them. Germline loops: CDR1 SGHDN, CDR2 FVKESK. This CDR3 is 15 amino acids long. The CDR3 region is CASSPGTFLAGELFF. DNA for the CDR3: TGTGCCAGCAGCCCAGGGACGTTTTTGGCCGGGGAGCTGTTTTTT. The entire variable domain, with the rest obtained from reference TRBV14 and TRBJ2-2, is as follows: EAGVTQFPSHSVIEKGQTVTLRCDPISGHDNLYWYRRVMGKEIKFLLHFVKESKQDESGMPNNRFLAERTGGTYSTLKVQPAELEDSGVYFCASSPGTFLAGELFFGEGSRLTVL.

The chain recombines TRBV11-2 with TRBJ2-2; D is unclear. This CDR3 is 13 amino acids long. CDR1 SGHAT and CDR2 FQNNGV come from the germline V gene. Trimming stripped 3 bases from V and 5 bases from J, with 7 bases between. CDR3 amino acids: CASSFRPTGELFF. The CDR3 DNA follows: TGTGCCAGCAGCTTTAGACCGACCGGGGAGCTGTTTTTT.

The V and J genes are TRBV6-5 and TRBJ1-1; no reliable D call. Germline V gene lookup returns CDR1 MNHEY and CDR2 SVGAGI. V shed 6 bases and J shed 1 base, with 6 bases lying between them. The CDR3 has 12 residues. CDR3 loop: CASSLSNTEAFF. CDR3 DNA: TGTGCCAGCAGCTTGTCGAACACTGAAGCTTTCTTT.

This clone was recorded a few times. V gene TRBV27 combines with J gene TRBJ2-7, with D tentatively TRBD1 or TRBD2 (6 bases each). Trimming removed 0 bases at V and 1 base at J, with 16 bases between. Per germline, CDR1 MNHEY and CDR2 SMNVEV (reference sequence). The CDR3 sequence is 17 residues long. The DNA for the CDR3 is TGTGCCAGCAGTTTATCAGGCGGGCAGGGGACTTCCTACGAGCAGTACTTC. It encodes CASSLSGGQGTSYEQYF.

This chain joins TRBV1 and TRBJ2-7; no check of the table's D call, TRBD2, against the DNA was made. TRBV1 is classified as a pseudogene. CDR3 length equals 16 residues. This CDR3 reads CTSSQDLSLMSYEQYF. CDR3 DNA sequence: TGCACCAGCAGCCAAGATCTATCGCTTATGTCCTACGAGCAGTACTTC.